This TCR beta chain was obtained from a study of cytotoxic CD8 clonotypes in ibrutinib-treated CLL. Findings of the study overall: Public clonotypes, found uncommonly, either contracted or stayed stable on treatment.

Germline loops: CDR1 SGHNT, CDR2 YYREEE (reference sequence). CDR3 length equals 15 residues. Trimming shortened V by 2 bases and J by 7 bases, and 15 bases separated the two germline ends. Remarks on this clone: Its antigen is not identified.

Repertoires were generated with immunoSEQ multiplex PCR, while TCRdb's copy carries only in-frame clones and drops some. Of about 140,000 clones listed, approximately 90% were seen once; the top ten hold less than 14%. The sample consisted of PBMCs, taken after 12 months of ibrutinib treatment. The sequence came from a human donor with chronic lymphocytic leukemia. The rearrangement uses TRBV5-4 and TRBJ1-4; D might be TRBD1 (6 bases). The CDR3 DNA follows: TGTGCCAGCAGCTTTTCCGGGTCAGGGGCTGAAAAACTGTTTTTT. Amino acids: CASSFSGSGAEKLFF.